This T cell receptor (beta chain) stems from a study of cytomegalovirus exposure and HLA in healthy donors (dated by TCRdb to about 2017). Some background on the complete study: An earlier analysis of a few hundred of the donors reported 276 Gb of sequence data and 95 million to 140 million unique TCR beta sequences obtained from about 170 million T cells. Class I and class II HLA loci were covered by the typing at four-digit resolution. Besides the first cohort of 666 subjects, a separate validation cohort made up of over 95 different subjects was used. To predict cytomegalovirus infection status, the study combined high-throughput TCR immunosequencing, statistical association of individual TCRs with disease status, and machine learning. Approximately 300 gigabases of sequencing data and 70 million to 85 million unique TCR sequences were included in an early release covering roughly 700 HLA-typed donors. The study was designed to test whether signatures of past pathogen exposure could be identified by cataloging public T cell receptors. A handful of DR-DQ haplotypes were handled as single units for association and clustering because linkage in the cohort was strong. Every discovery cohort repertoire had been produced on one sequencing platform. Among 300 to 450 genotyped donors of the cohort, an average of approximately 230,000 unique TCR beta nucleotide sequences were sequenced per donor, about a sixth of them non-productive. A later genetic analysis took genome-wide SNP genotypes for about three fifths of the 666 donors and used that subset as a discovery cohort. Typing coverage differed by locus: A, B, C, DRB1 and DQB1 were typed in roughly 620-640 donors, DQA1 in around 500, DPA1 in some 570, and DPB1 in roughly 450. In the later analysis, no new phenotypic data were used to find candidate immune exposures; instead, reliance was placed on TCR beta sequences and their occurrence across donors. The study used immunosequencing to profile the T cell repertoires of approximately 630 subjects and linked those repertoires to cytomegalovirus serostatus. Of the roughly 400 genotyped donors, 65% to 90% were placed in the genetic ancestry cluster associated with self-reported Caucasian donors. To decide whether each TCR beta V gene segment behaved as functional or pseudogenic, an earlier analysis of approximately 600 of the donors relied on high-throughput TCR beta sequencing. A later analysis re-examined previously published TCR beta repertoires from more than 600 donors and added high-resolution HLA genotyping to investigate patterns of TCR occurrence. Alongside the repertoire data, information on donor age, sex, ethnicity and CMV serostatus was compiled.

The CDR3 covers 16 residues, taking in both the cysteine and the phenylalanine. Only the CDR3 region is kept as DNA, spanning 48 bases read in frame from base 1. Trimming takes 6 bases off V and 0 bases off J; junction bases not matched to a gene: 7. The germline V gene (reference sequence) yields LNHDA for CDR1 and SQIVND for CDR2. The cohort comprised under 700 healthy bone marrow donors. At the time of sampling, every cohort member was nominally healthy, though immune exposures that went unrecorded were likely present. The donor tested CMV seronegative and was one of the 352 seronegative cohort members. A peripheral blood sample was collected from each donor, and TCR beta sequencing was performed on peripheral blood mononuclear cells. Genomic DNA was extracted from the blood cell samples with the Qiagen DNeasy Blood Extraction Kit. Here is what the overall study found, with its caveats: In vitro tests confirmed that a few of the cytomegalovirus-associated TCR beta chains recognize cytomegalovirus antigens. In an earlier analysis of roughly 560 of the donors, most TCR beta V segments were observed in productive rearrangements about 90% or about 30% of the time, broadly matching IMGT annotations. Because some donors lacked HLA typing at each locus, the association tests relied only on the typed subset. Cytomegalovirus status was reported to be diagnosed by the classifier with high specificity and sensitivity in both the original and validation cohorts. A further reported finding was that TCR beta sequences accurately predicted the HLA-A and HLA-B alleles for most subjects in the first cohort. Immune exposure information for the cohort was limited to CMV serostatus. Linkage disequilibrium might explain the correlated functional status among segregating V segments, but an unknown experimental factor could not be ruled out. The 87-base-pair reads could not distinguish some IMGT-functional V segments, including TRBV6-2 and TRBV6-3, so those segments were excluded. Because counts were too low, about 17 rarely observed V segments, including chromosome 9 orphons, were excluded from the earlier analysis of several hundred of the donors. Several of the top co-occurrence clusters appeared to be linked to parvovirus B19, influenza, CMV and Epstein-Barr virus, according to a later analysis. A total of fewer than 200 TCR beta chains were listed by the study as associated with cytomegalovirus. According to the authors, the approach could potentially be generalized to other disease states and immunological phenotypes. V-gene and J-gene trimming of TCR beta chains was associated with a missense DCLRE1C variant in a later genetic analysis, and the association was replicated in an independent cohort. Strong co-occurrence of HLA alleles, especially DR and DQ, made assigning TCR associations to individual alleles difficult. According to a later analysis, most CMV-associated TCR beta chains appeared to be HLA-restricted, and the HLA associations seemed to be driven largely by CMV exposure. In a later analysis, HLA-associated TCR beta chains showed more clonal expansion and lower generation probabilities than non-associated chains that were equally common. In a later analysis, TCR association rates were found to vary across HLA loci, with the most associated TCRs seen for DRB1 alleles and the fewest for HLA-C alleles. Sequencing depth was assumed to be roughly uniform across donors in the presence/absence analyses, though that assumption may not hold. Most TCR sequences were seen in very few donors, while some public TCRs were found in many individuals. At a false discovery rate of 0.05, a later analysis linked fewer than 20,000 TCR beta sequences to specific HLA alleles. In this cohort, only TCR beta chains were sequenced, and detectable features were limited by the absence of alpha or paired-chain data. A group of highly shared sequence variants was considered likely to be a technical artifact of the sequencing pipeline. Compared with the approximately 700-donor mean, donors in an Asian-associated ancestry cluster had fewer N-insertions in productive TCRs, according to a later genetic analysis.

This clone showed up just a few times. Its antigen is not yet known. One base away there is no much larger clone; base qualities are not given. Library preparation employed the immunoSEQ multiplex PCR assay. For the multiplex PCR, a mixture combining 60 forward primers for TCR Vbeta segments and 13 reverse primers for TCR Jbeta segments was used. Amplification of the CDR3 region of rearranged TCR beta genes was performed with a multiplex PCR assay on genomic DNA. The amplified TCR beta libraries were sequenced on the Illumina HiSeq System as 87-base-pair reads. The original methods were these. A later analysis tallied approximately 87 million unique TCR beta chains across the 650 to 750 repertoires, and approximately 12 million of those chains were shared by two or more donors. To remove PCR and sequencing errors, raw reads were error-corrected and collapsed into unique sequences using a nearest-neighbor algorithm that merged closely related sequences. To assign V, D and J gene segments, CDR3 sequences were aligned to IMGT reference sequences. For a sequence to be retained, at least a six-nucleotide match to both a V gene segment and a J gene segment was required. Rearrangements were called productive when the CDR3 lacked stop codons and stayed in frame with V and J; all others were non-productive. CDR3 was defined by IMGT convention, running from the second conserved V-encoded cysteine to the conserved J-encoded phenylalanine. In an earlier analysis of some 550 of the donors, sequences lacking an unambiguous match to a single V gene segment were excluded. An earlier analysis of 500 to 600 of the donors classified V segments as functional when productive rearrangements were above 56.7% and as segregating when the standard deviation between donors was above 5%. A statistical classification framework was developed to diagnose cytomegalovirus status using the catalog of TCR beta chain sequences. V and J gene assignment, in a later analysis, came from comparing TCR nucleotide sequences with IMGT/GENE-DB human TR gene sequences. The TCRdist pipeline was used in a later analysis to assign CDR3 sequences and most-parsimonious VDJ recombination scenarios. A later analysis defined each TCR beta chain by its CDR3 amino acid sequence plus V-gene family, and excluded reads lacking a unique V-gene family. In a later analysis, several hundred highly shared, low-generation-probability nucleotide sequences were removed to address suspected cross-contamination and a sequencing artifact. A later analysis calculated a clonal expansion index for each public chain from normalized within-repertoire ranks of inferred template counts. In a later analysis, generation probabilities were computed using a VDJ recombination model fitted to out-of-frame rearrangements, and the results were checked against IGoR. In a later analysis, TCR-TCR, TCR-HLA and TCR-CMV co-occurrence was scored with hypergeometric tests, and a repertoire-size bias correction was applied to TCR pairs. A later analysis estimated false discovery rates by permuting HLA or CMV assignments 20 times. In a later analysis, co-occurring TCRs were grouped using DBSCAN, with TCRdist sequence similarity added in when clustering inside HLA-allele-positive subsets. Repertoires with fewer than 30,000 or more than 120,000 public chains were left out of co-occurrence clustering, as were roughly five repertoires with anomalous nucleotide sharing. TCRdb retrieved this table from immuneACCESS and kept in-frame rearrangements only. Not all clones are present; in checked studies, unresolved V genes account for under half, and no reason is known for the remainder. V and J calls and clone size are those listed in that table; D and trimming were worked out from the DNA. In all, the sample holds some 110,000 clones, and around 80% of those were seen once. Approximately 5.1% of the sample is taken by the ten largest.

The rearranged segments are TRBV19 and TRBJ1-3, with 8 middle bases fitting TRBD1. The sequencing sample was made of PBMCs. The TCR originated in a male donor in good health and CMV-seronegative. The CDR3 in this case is CASRSGGPSSGNTIYF. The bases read TGTGCCAGTAGGTCAGGGGGCCCGAGCTCTGGAAACACCATATATTTT.